Given below is one T cell receptor beta chain in context. Its antigen is unknown. As to treatment: roughly nine-day PBMC culture with coronavirus spike peptide pools or control peptides (ViraFEST assay). The CDR3 length is 14 residues. Germline CDR1 and CDR2: SGHDN and FVKESK. V was clipped by 4 bases and J by 11 bases; unmatched bases: 7. The sample originates from a study of vaccination and CD4 T cells after COVID-19. Points from the study as a whole: Median about 90% of reactive clones detected in convalescent patients emerged only post-vaccination.

Sequenced with the Oncomine TCR Beta short-read assay was DNA taken from cultured CD4+ T cells. TCRdb reanalysed the PCR reads using MiXCR and keeps one entry per CDR3 protein. The sample records 10,000 to 15,000 distinct CDR3 sequences, 45% to 65% being singletons. The TCR sequence derives from a human donor who had recovered from COVID-19. The sample was CD4+ T cells from blood, cultured in vitro. The chain employs TRBV14 and TRBJ1-6, with 8 bases lining up with TRBD1. CDR3 loop: CASSPTTGVTPLHF. The CDR3 bases are TGTGCCAGCAGCCCAACGACAGGGGTGACACCCCTCCACTTT.